These 11 T cell receptor beta chains were all obtained from the same sample, sequenced in a study of T cells in narcolepsy. Measured with immunoSEQ multiplex PCR; TCRdb has only the in-frame clones, and not every one. The repertoire has around 25,000 clones, more than 75% of them found once; the top ten carry around 1.1%. Material for sequencing was CD45RA- memory CD4+ T cells from PBMCs. The receptors were sampled from a human donor with narcolepsy.

The chain uses TRBV7-8 and TRBJ2-3; D gene ambiguous. The V gene's germline CDR1 is SGHVS and CDR2 FQNEAQ. Trimming cost V 1 base and J 3 bases, with 17 bases left between them. The CDR3 runs to 17 residues. The CDR3 loop is CASSLGSLVGRTDTQYF. The CDR3 DNA reads as TGTGCCAGCAGCTTAGGGTCGTTGGTGGGCCGTACAGATACGCAGTATTTT.

The V call is TRBV28, the J call TRBJ2-4; tentative D call: TRBD2 (6 bases). The ends were cut back, 7 bases at V and 3 bases at J, with 16 bases in the middle. Germline V gene data show CDR1 as MDHEN and CDR2 as SYDVKM. This CDR3 has 15 residues. The CDR3 DNA is TGTGCCAGCAAACCTAGGCGGGGTGTCAAAAACATTCAGTACTTC. Translated, it gives CASKPRRGVKNIQYF.

The chain uses TRBV6-1 and TRBJ1-2; D is unclear. Germline lookup yields CDR1 MNHNS and CDR2 SASEGT. The CDR3 length is 14 residues. The V gene lost 0 bases and the J gene lost 1 base, with 6 bases spanning the gap. CDR3 nucleotide sequence: TGTGCCAGCAGTGAAGCGGCTAATAACTATGGCTACACCTTC. It specifies CASSEAANNYGYTF.

The J gene is TRBJ2-7, the V gene TRBV25-1, with D unresolved. This CDR3 has 11 residues. V shed 6 bases and J shed 3 bases, with 6 bases lying between them. CDR1 is MGHDK and CDR2 is SYGVNS in the germline V gene. In DNA form, the CDR3 reads TGTGCCAGCAGCTACTTCTACGAGCAGTACTTC. As protein: CASSYFYEQYF.

The CDR3 protein is CASSQGRYGYTF. The CDR3 nucleotides read TGTGCCAGTAGTCAGGGTCGCTATGGCTACACCTTC. This chain links TRBV19 with TRBJ1-2; D is perhaps TRBD1 (5 bases). Germline values: CDR1 LNHDA, CDR2 SQIVND (reference sequence). CDR3 length: 12 residues. Trimming stripped 5 bases from V and 4 bases from J, with 8 bases between.

The chain recombines TRBV19 with TRBJ2-2; a weak D match, TRBD2 (5 bases). The CDR3 extends over 17 amino acids. CDR1 is LNHDA, CDR2 SQIVND, per germline (reference sequence). The V gene lost 6 bases and the J gene lost 0 bases, with 17 bases spanning the gap. The CDR3 bases are TGTGCCAGTAGCCCCTCGCGCGGAGGCCCGAACACCGGGGAGCTGTTTTTT. Its protein product is CASSPSRGGPNTGELFF.

This clone was observed a handful of times. The genes are TRBV11-2 and TRBJ1-1; D is unclear. From germline, CDR1 is SGHAT and CDR2 FQNNGV. The V end was cut by 0 bases, the J end by 0 bases, with 5 bases between. CDR3 length equals 14 residues. CDR3 bases: TGTGCCAGCAGCTTAGATATGGTGAACACTGAAGCTTTCTTT. It yields the protein CASSLDMVNTEAFF.

J is TRBJ2-5 and V is TRBV2; TRBD1 matches 8 bases. Germline V gene lookup returns CDR1 SNHLY and CDR2 FYNNEI. The trim removed 7 bases at V and 6 bases at J, leaving 10 bases unmatched. The CDR3 is made up of 14 amino acids. As DNA, the CDR3 is TGTGCCAGCATGATCGGACAGGGTAGTAAGACCCAGTACTTC. Protein product: CASMIGQGSKTQYF.

The rearrangement links TRBV28 to TRBJ2-3, with 8 bases aligning to TRBD2. Trimming cost V 7 bases and J 4 bases; bases outside gene matches: 7. The CDR3 loop spans 14 amino acids. Germline V gives CDR1 MDHEN, CDR2 SYDVKM. This CDR3 is CASIHPGGADTQYF. DNA for the CDR3: TGTGCCAGCATTCACCCGGGGGGGGCAGATACGCAGTATTTT.

This sequence joins TRBV5-1 and TRBJ1-2; the match to TRBD1 covers 8 bases. This CDR3 comprises 14 residues. The germline V gene has CDR1 SGHRS and CDR2 YFSETQ. J gave up 9 bases and V 2 bases, and 9 bases lay outside the gene matches. The CDR3 is CASSFGTGDNRYTF. In DNA, the CDR3 is TGCGCCAGCAGCTTCGGGACAGGCGACAATCGCTACACCTTC. Full variable domain (remainder filled in from reference TRBV5-1 and TRBJ1-2): KAGVTQTPRYLIKTRGQQVTLSCSPISGHRSVSWYQQTPGQGLQFLFEYFSETQRNKGNFPGRFSGRQFSNSRSEMNVSTLELGDSALYLCASSFGTGDNRYTFGSGTRLTVV.

V is TRBV19 and J is TRBJ1-2; TRBD1 aligns across 8 bases. The length of the CDR3 is 14 residues. CDR1 LNHDA and CDR2 SQIVND come from the germline V gene (reference sequence). J was trimmed by 4 bases and V by 3 bases; bases with no gene match: 4. This CDR3 is CASSIRTGPYGYTF. The CDR3 DNA sequence: TGTGCCAGTAGTATTCGGACAGGGCCCTATGGCTACACCTTC.